A single sample gave rise to the 30 T cell receptor beta chains below, sequenced in a study of T-cell reconstitution after alpha-beta-depleted transplantation in children (dated by TCRdb to about 2016). Receptor amplification or capture employed PCR. The listed sequencing device is Illumina HiSeq 2500. TCR library preparation used molecular barcoding, with unique molecular identifiers applied to normalize quantification of the TCRbeta repertoire. TCRdb trimmed the raw reads at Q25, called clones with MiXCR and kept productive beta chains. Rows with a matching CDR3 protein are joined into one entry that keeps the most common DNA and genes. The sample table contains 65,000 to 90,000 distinct CDR3 sequences; only one count was recorded for 9.5% to 13% of them. The ten largest clonotypes hold over 10% of the sample. According to the study, the label for this sample's treatment or condition signals: allogeneic hematopoietic cell transplantation with graft depleted of TCRalphabeta T cells and CD19 B cells.

The material was PBMCs, obtained before TCRalphabeta/CD19-depleted stem cell transplant. All receptors come from a boy aged 10-17 years with acute myeloid leukemia, due to receive a stem cell transplant.

This clonotype has at least ten counts. This chain links TRBV7-2 with TRBJ1-1; D possibly corresponds to TRBD1 (5 bases). The ends were cut back, 5 bases at V and 1 base at J, with 20 bases in the middle. This CDR3 region has 17 residues. From germline, CDR1 is SGHTA and CDR2 FQGNSA. Written as DNA, the CDR3 is TGTGCCAGCAGCGCTCGAGGCCAGGGACTCAAGAACACTGAAGCTTTCTTT. Protein sequence: CASSARGQGLKNTEAFF.

This clonotype was detected many times. The CDR3 region is CASSLGDHLLGTQYF. The CDR3, as DNA: TGTGCCAGCAGCTTAGGAGATCACCTTCTTGGGACCCAGTACTTC. This rearrangement joins TRBV11-2 to TRBJ2-5; no firm D call. Germline V gives CDR1 SGHAT, CDR2 FQNNGV. V lost 1 base, J lost 7 bases, and 16 bases lay in between. CDR3 length: 15 residues.

As regards this clonotype: Sequence at one end of the junction differs from germline and may be a read error. V usage is TRBV20-1 and J usage is TRBJ2-7; weak D call: TRBD1 (5 bases). Germline loops: CDR1 DFQATT, CDR2 SNEGSKA (reference sequence). CDR3 length equals 16 residues. The CDR3, as DNA: TGCTGTGCCCAGGGTGGGGTCGGCAGGAGCTCCTACGAGCAGTACTTC. This gives the protein CCAQGGVGRSSYEQYF.

This clonotype was seen ten or more times. The chain joins TRBV12-3 or TRBV12-4 to TRBJ2-5; TRBD1 agrees at 7 bases. The CDR3 is 15 amino acids. The ends lost 3 bases at V and 4 bases at J; junction bases unmatched: 8. DNA for the CDR3: TGTGCCAGCAGTTTGCGGCAGGGGGTAAGAGAGACCCAGTACTTC. Amino acids: CASSLRQGVRETQYF.

At least ten counts were recorded for this clonotype. The chain has TRBV3-1 and TRBJ2-7, with D perhaps matching TRBD1 (5 bases). CDR1 is LGHDT, CDR2 YNNKEL, per germline (reference sequence). There are 14 residues in the CDR3. The V gene lost 0 bases and the J gene lost 7 bases, with 13 bases spanning the gap. CDR3 sequence reads: CASSQDNRRGEQYF. The DNA for the CDR3 is TGTGCCAGCAGCCAAGACAATAGAAGGGGAGAGCAGTACTTC.

This clonotype has at least ten counts. The chain carries TRBV10-2 and TRBJ2-1; D is possibly TRBD1 (6 bases). CDR3 size: 16 residues. Germline V gene sequence: CDR1 WSHSY, CDR2 SAAADI. Trimming removed 4 bases at V and 0 bases at J, with 13 bases between. CDR3 region: CASSGVGTSSYNEQFF. The CDR3 coding sequence is TGCGCCAGCAGTGGCGTTGGGACATCCTCCTACAATGAGCAGTTCTTC.

This clonotype occurred many times. The V and J genes are TRBV20-1 and TRBJ1-5; D gene uncertain. This CDR3 contains 15 residues. Germline assignment: CDR1 DFQATT and CDR2 SNEGSKA (reference sequence). V lost 1 base and J lost 5, with 15 bases in between. CDR3 loop: CSARVTGREDQPQHF. DNA of the CDR3: TGCAGTGCTAGAGTCACTGGGAGGGAGGATCAGCCCCAGCATTTT.

This clonotype appeared many times. The rearrangement uses TRBV27 and TRBJ2-1; no clear D gene. There are 13 residues in the CDR3. Germline values: CDR1 MNHEY, CDR2 SMNVEV (reference sequence). The germline V and J ends were trimmed by 5 bases and 10 bases, with 15 bases remaining between them. CDR3 sequence reads: CASSPRARDEQFF. The CDR3 nucleotides read TGTGCCAGCAGTCCTCGGGCTAGAGACGAGCAGTTCTTC.

This clonotype was recorded at least ten times. V is TRBV20-1 and J is TRBJ2-3, with 9 bases aligning to TRBD2. The V segment lost 3 bases and the J segment 3 bases; nucleotides outside the gene matches: 4. Per germline, CDR1 DFQATT and CDR2 SNEGSKA (reference sequence). The CDR3 is made up of 14 amino acids. CDR3 in DNA: TGCAGTGCTAGGCCCAGCGGGAGGACAGATACGCAGTATTTT. Protein sequence: CSARPSGRTDTQYF.

This clonotype was recorded at least ten times. The chain uses TRBV11-2 and TRBJ2-1; 12 positions agree with TRBD2. The trim removed 1 base at V and 9 bases at J, leaving 19 bases unmatched. The CDR3 totals 20 residues. Germline CDR1 is SGHAT and CDR2 is FQNNGV. As DNA, the CDR3 is TGTGCCAGCAGCTTAGTCCCACTAGCGGGGGGTTCCGGGGCGGGCGGTGAGCAGTTCTTC. Translating gives CASSLVPLAGGSGAGGEQFF.

V gene TRBV30 combines with J gene TRBJ2-2; D unresolved. Germline V gene data show CDR1 as GTSNPN and CDR2 as SVGIG (reference sequence). Trimming shortened V by 8 bases and J by 6 bases, and 10 bases separated the two germline ends. The CDR3 has 11 amino acids. The CDR3 here is CARSLPGELFF. The CDR3 coding sequence is TGTGCCCGCTCCTTACCCGGGGAGCTGTTTTTT.

Ten or more counts support this clonotype. The chain has TRBV4-2 and TRBJ2-3; 11 bases are shared with TRBD2. Germline V gene lookup returns CDR1 LGHNA and CDR2 YNFKEQ. The CDR3 runs 18 residues. The V and J ends lost 4 bases and 1 base, in that order; junction bases with no gene match: 10. The chain's CDR3 is CASSLGLADRGGTDTQYF. The CDR3 coding sequence is TGTGCCAGCAGCCTGGGACTAGCGGACAGAGGTGGCACAGATACGCAGTATTTT.

This clonotype was found a few times. Being one base from a much bigger clone, this may be a read error. V and J are TRBV5-6 and TRBJ1-1; D remains unclear. Germline V gives CDR1 SGHDT, CDR2 YYEEEE. The CDR3 has 14 amino acids. V lost 1 base to trimming and J lost 0 bases, with 7 bases between them. This CDR3 reads CASSLTVMNTEAFF. The DNA for the CDR3 is TGTGCCAGCAGCTTGACAGTGATGAACACTGAAGCTTTCTTT. The variable domain in full, with the rest retrieved from reference TRBV5-6 and TRBJ1-1, is DAGVTQSPTHLIKTRGQQVTLRCSPKSGHDTVSWYQQALGQGPQFIFQYYEEEERQRGNFPDRFSGHQFPNYSSELNVNALLLGDSALYLCASSLTVMNTEAFFGQGTRLTVV.

This clonotype was observed many times. The chain recombines TRBV5-5 with TRBJ2-3; no firm D call. Trimming removed 0 bases at V and 2 bases at J, with 13 bases between. In germline, CDR1 is SGHKS, CDR2 YYEKEE (reference sequence). The CDR3 extends over 16 amino acids. This chain's CDR3 is CASSLGQGKFTDTQYF. As DNA, the CDR3 is TGTGCCAGCAGCTTGGGACAAGGGAAATTCACAGATACGCAGTATTTT. Variable domain in full (rest from reference TRBV5-5 and TRBJ2-3): DAGVTQSPTHLIKTRGQQVTLRCSPISGHKSVSWYQQVLGQGPQFIFQYYEKEERGRGNFPDRFSARQFPNYSSELNVNALLLGDSALYLCASSLGQGKFTDTQYFGPGTRLTVL.

This clonotype was recorded many times. The V and J genes are TRBV11-1 and TRBJ2-7; 13 bases match TRBD2. CDR3 length: 18 residues. J was trimmed by 6 bases and V by 5 bases; bases with no gene match: 16. Germline CDR1 is SGHAT and CDR2 is FQDESV (reference sequence). The CDR3 sequence: CASSRPLPGLAGLGEQYF. The CDR3 DNA follows: TGTGCCAGCAGCCGCCCCCTTCCGGGACTAGCGGGACTCGGCGAGCAGTACTTC. Drawing the rest from reference TRBV11-1 and TRBJ2-7, the complete variable domain is EAEVAQSPRYKITEKSQAVAFWCDPISGHATLYWYRQILGQGPELLVQFQDESVVDDSQLPKDRFSAERLKGVDSTLKIQPAELGDSAMYLCASSRPLPGLAGLGEQYFGPGTRLTVT.

This clonotype was counted ten times or more. V gene TRBV5-1 combines with J gene TRBJ2-7, with D unclear. With 4 bases removed from V and 0 bases from J, the gap between germline ends came to 8 bases. The CDR3 has 13 residues. CDR1 and CDR2 from the germline V gene are SGHRS and YFSETQ. CDR3 loop: CASSPGYSYEQYV. CDR3 in DNA: TGCGCCAGCAGCCCCGGCTACTCCTACGAGCAGTACGTC.

This chain connects TRBV6-2 or TRBV6-3 to TRBJ2-1; TRBD2 matches at 8 bases. The CDR3 loop spans 14 amino acids. The germline V gene has CDR1 MNHEY and CDR2 SVGEGT. The junction had 7 bases not matched to a gene; V was cut back by 6 bases and J by 6 bases. CDR3 bases: TGTGCCAGCAGGGGGTGGGCGGGAGGCAATGAGCAGTTCTTC. Translating gives CASRGWAGGNEQFF.

This clonotype was recorded at least ten times. The chain joins TRBV5-1 to TRBJ2-1, with 8 bases identical to TRBD1. The germline CDR1 and CDR2 sequences are SGHRS and YFSETQ. The CDR3 length is 16 residues. The ends lost 0 bases at V and 2 bases at J; junction bases unmatched: 4. The CDR3 here is CASSLVRTGTYNEQFF. CDR3 nucleotide sequence: TGCGCCAGCAGCTTGGTCAGGACAGGGACCTACAATGAGCAGTTCTTC. Complete variable domain (other parts from reference TRBV5-1 and TRBJ2-1): KAGVTQTPRYLIKTRGQQVTLSCSPISGHRSVSWYQQTPGQGLQFLFEYFSETQRNKGNFPGRFSGRQFSNSRSEMNVSTLELGDSALYLCASSLVRTGTYNEQFFGPGTRLTVL.

This clonotype was recorded many times. This chain links TRBV29-1 with TRBJ1-5, with a possible D match to TRBD1 (6 bases). V gave up 6 bases and J gave up 4 bases, with 10 bases separating them. The CDR3 runs to 12 residues. Germline assignment: CDR1 SQVTM and CDR2 ANQGSEA. The CDR3 sequence: CSVTGANQPQHF. The CDR3 DNA follows: TGCAGCGTGACGGGGGCGAATCAGCCCCAGCATTTT.

There are many counts of this clonotype. The J gene is TRBJ1-1, the V gene TRBV7-9, with TRBD1 matching over 10 bases. Germline V CDR1 and CDR2: SEHNR, FQNEAQ (reference sequence). The CDR3 contains 16 residues. Trimming cost V 0 bases and J 4 bases; bases outside gene matches: 5. CDR3 in amino acids: CASSLAPGQGSTEAFF. The DNA for the CDR3 is TGTGCCAGCAGCTTAGCCCCGGGACAGGGGAGCACTGAAGCTTTCTTT.

This clonotype was recorded at least ten times. CDR3 loop: CASSSRRTYNEQFF. CDR3 DNA sequence: TGTGCCAGCAGTTCGCGGCGGACCTACAATGAGCAGTTCTTC. V and J are TRBV6-5 and TRBJ2-1, with D unresolved. Germline V CDR1 and CDR2: MNHEY, SVGAGI. V lost 4 bases to trimming and J lost 2 bases, with 9 bases between them. This CDR3 region has 14 residues.

This clonotype was seen many times. The rearrangement joins TRBV7-2 to TRBJ1-6, with TRBD1 identical over 7 bases. Germline CDR1 reads SGHTA; CDR2 reads FQGNSA. The CDR3 is 17 residues long. V trimming: 2 bases; J trimming: 0 bases; junction bases outside the gene matches: 4. The CDR3 spells CASSLWTGGSYNSPLHF. The CDR3 DNA reads as TGTGCCAGCAGCTTATGGACAGGAGGCTCCTATAATTCACCCCTCCACTTT.

Many counts were recorded for this clonotype. The chain combines TRBV11-2 with TRBJ1-1; D is ambiguous. CDR3 length equals 12 residues. Germline V CDR1 and CDR2: SGHAT, FQNNGV. V shed 3 bases and J shed 1 base, with 3 bases lying between them. CDR3 DNA: TGTGCCAGCAGCTTTCAGAACACTGAAGCTTTCTTT. Protein product: CASSFQNTEAFF.

The CDR3 loop reads CASSIPRVNQPQHF. DNA for the CDR3: TGTGCCAGTAGTATTCCTAGGGTTAATCAGCCCCAGCATTTT. The V call is TRBV19, the J call TRBJ1-5; no reliable D call. This CDR3 has 14 residues. The germline CDR1 and CDR2 sequences are LNHDA and SQIVND (reference sequence). The germline V and J ends were trimmed by 3 bases and 4 bases, with 10 bases remaining between them. The full variable domain, with the rest looked up from reference TRBV19 and TRBJ1-5, is DGGITQSPKYLFRKEGQNVTLSCEQNLNHDAMYWYRQDPGQGLRLIYYSQIVNDFQKGDIAEGYSVSREKKESFPLTVTSAQKNPTAFYLCASSIPRVNQPQHFGDGTRLSIL.

This clonotype has ten or more counts. This chain links TRBV12-3 or TRBV12-4 with TRBJ2-4; maybe TRBD1 (5 bases). The CDR3 extends over 16 amino acids. V was trimmed by 2 bases and J by 0 bases, leaving 11 bases between them. CDR3 sequence reads: CASSLTWTLAKNIQYF. CDR3 nucleotides: TGTGCCAGCAGTTTAACGTGGACACTAGCCAAAAACATTCAGTACTTC.

The V gene is TRBV6-4, the J gene TRBJ1-1, with D unclear. The V and J ends lost 8 bases and 4 bases respectively, with 14 bases between them. The germline gives CDR1 MRHNA, CDR2 SNTAGT. The CDR3 contains 13 residues. CDR3 bases: TGTGCCAGCCGGTCCGGGGAGACCACTGAAGCTTTCTTT. This codes for CASRSGETTEAFF.

This clonotype was recorded at least ten times. The chain carries TRBV20-1 and TRBJ2-5, with D maybe TRBD1 (6 bases). Per the germline V gene, CDR1 is DFQATT and CDR2 is SNEGSKA (reference sequence). CDR3 length: 12 residues. V lost 6 bases and J 2 bases, leaving 10 bases between the germline ends. The CDR3 is CSAPTGQETQYF. In nucleotides, the CDR3 is TGCAGTGCGCCGACAGGACAAGAGACCCAGTACTTC.

This clonotype showed up many times. V gene TRBV7-6 combines with J gene TRBJ1-3, with D unclear. The germline V and J ends were trimmed by 6 bases and 0 bases, with 12 bases remaining between them. Germline values: CDR1 SGHVS, CDR2 FNYEAQ. The CDR3 loop spans 15 amino acids. The CDR3 nucleotides read TGTGCCAGCAGTAACGGACGTAGCTCTGGAAACACCATATATTTT. Encoded protein: CASSNGRSSGNTIYF. Filled out from reference TRBV7-6 and TRBJ1-3, the complete variable domain reads GAGVSQSPRYKVTKRGQDVALRCDPISGHVSLYWYRQALGQGPEFLTYFNYEAQQDKSGLPNDRFSAERPEGSISTLTIQRTEQRDSAMYRCASSNGRSSGNTIYFGEGSWLTVV.

Ten or more counts support this clonotype. The chain combines TRBV15 with TRBJ2-2, with D perhaps being TRBD1 or TRBD2 (5 bases each). From germline, CDR1 is LNHNV and CDR2 YYDKDF (reference sequence). The CDR3 has 15 residues. Deletions cut 1 base from V and 3 bases from J, with 9 bases between. CDR3 sequence: CATSRVLGDTGELFF. The CDR3 DNA follows: TGTGCCACCAGCAGAGTTTTGGGGGACACCGGGGAGCTGTTTTTT.

In this sample, this clonotype turned up many times. For the CDR3, the DNA is TGCGCCAGCAGCCAAGATGTGGCCGGGGAGCTGTTTTTT. Translated: CASSQDVAGELFF. The chain recombines TRBV4-1 with TRBJ2-2; D is undetermined. Germline lookup yields CDR1 MGHRA and CDR2 YSYEKL. CDR3 length equals 13 residues. Trimming took 0 bases from V and 6 from J, leaving 5 bases between them.